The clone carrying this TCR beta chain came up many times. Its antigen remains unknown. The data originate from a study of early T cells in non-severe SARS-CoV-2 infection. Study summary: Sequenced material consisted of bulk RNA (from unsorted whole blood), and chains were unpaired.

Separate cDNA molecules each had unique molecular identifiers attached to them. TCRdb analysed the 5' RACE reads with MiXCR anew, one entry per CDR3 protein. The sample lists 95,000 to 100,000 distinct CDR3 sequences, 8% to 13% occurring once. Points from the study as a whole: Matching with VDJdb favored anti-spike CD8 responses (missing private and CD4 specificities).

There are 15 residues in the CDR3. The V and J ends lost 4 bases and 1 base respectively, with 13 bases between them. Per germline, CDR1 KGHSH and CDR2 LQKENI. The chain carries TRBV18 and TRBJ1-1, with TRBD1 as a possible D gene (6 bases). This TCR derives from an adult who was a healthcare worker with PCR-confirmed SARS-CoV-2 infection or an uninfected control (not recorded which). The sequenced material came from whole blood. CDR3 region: CASSRQGRGNTEAFF. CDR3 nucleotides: TGTGCCAGCTCACGTCAGGGGAGGGGGAACACTGAAGCTTTCTTT.